This T cell receptor beta chain emerged from a study of blood T cells in healthy people across ages. Primers used in a second PCR of roughly 7 to 11 cycles were a sample-barcoded 5' primer and a J-beta primer mix. Using its own MiXCR run on the 5' RACE reads, TCRdb lists one record per CDR3 protein. The data hold roughly 560,000 distinct CDR3 sequences, with approximately 25% observed a single time. To note about this clonotype: The junction does not match germline at one end; this may be a read error.

The CDR3 contains 17 residues. Germline V gene lookup returns CDR1 LNHNV and CDR2 YYDKDF (reference sequence). The same data also contributed to another study, on T cells of mothers and their children. That study adds: The study obtained over 8.5 million TCR beta CDR3 reads per mother and around 3 million per child. Related mother and child pairs showed slightly greater overlap (not significant) than unrelated pairs did.

This receptor was taken from a boy younger than 18 in good health. The sequencing input was blood. The J gene is TRBJ1-2, the V gene TRBV15; D is possibly TRBD1 (5 bases). CDR3: CATSRDRGPDGNYSYTF. The CDR3 DNA reads TGTGCCACCAGCAGAGATAGGGGACCTGACGGGAACTATAGCTACACCTTC. Full variable domain (missing parts from reference TRBV15 and TRBJ1-2): DAMVIQNPRYQVTQFGKPVTLSCSQTLNHNVMYWYQQKSSQAPKLLFHYYDKDFNNEADTPDNFQSRRPNTSFCFLDIRSPGLGDTAMYLCATSRDRGPDGNYSYTFGSGTRLTVV.